This T cell receptor beta chain emerged from a study of blood T cell repertoires in COVID-19. Profiling relied on immunoSEQ multiplex PCR, and the TCRdb table lists in-frame clones only, not all of them. The sample has roughly 180,000 clones; approximately 87% are singletons. Trimming stripped 0 bases from V and 1 base from J, with 13 bases between. This CDR3 comprises 16 residues. The germline CDR1 and CDR2 sequences are SGHNT and YYREEE (reference sequence). The sequenced sample was PBMCs or T cells enriched from blood (not recorded which). The receptor was isolated from a woman aged 45-65 years who had recovered from COVID-19. This sequence joins TRBV5-4 and TRBJ1-1; no firm D call. The CDR3 is CASSLGGRTSNTEAFF. The CDR3, as DNA: TGTGCCAGCAGCTTGGGCGGCAGGACTTCGAACACTGAAGCTTTCTTT.